The T cell receptor (beta chain) under discussion was sequenced for a study of beta chain features in type 1 diabetes. Whole-study context: Comparable age, gender and cell yields were observed in patients relative to healthy donors.

Germline values: CDR1 LNHDA, CDR2 SQIVND (reference sequence). The CDR3 runs 15 residues. The V segment lost 3 bases and the J segment 3 bases; nucleotides outside the gene matches: 2. Study conclusions and caveats: At VDJ recombination sites, type 1 diabetes patients had fewer insertions and more deleted nucleotides. Sequencing used cDNA, and cells with high TCR expression could therefore be over-represented. A moderate, significant TCRB CDR3 shortening appeared in type 1 diabetes across four CD4+ subsets.

Purities in excess of 95% were seen in all sorted populations. Isolated RNA was reverse transcribed in full, so expressed TCRB transcripts were sequenced. The assay was immunoSEQ multiplex PCR, and TCRdb's table has in-frame clones only and misses some. The sample contains hundreds of thousands of clones, approximately 11% of which appear only once. About this clone itself: Its antigen is currently unknown.

J is TRBJ2-1 and V is TRBV19; 10 nucleotides match TRBD2. Sequencing was done on a sample of naive CD4+ T cells from blood. This receptor was obtained from a man aged 25 to 40 with type 1 diabetes. In nucleotides, the CDR3 is TGTGCCAGTAGTATCAGGACTAGCGGCTACAATGAGCAGTTCTTC. Its translation: CASSIRTSGYNEQFF.